This T cell receptor (beta chain) was profiled in a study of patients and donors after allogeneic stem cell transplantation. Each CDR3 protein is one row after TCRdb ran MiXCR on the RT-PCR reads. The sample includes approximately 29,000 distinct CDR3 sequences, around 35% of them seen just once. The V end was cut by 1 base, the J end by 7 bases, with 14 bases between. From germline, CDR1 is SEHNR and CDR2 FQNEAQ (reference sequence). The CDR3 has 15 amino acids. The V gene is TRBV7-9, the J gene TRBJ2-1, with D perhaps matching TRBD2 (5 bases). The sequencing input was blood, either unsorted or a sorted T cell fraction (not recorded which). The clonotype was recovered from a human donor who was either an allogeneic HSCT recipient or a stem cell or donor lymphocyte infusion donor (not recorded which). It is not recorded whose cells these are; they may come from a transplant donor. This CDR3 reads CASSLEFGRKNEQFF. CDR3 coding DNA: TGTGCCAGCAGCTTAGAGTTTGGGAGAAAGAATGAGCAGTTCTTC.